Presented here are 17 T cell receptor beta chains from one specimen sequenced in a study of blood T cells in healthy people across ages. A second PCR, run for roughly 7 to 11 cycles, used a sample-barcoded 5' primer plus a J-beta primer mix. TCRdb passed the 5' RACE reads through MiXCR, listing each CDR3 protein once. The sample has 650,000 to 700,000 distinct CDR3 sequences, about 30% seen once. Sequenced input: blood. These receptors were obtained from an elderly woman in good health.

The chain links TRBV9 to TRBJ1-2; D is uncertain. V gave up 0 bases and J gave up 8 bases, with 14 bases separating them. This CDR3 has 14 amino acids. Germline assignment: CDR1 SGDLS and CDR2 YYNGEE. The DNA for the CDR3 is TGTGCCAGCAGCGTAGCTGTAGCCACGGGGGGCTACACCTTC. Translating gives CASSVAVATGGYTF.

The CDR3 sequence is CASSRGYNEKLFF. Written as DNA, the CDR3 is TGCGCCAGCAGCAGGGGGTATAATGAAAAACTGTTTTTT. The chain recombines TRBV5-1 with TRBJ1-4; maybe TRBD1 (6 bases). Trimming left V 4 bases short and J 4 bases short, with 8 bases between. The CDR3 spans 13 residues. Germline V lookup: CDR1 SGHRS, CDR2 YFSETQ. Full variable domain (rest looked up from reference TRBV5-1 and TRBJ1-4): KAGVTQTPRYLIKTRGQQVTLSCSPISGHRSVSWYQQTPGQGLQFLFEYFSETQRNKGNFPGRFSGRQFSNSRSEMNVSTLELGDSALYLCASSRGYNEKLFFGSGTQLSVL.

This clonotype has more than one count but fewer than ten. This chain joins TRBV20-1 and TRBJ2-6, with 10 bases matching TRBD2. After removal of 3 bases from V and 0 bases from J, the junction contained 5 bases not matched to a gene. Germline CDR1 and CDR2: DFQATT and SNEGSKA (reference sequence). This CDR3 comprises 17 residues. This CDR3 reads CSASPIAGGSGANVLTF. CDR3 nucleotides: TGCAGTGCTAGCCCTATAGCGGGAGGCTCTGGGGCCAACGTCCTGACTTTC.

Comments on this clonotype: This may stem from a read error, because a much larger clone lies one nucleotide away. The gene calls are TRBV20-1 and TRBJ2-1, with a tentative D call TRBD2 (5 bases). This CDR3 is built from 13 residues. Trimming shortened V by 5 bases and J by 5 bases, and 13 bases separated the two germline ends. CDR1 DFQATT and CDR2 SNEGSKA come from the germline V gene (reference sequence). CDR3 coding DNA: TGCAGTGCTGGAGGCGGGTCAGACAATGAGCAGTTCTTC. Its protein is CSAGGGSDNEQFF.

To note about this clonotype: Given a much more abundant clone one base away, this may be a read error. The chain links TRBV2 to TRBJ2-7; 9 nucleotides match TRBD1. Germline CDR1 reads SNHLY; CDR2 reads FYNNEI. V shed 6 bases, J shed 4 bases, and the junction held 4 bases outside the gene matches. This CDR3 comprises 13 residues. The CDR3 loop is CASRDRGTYEQYF. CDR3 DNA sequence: TGTGCCAGCAGGGACAGGGGCACGTACGAGCAGTACTTC.

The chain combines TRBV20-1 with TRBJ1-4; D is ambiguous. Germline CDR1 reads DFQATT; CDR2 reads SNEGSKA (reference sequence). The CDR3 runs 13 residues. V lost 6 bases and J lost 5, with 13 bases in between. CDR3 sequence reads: CSADAGPNEKLFF. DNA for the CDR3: TGCAGTGCGGATGCGGGCCCGAATGAAAAACTGTTTTTT.

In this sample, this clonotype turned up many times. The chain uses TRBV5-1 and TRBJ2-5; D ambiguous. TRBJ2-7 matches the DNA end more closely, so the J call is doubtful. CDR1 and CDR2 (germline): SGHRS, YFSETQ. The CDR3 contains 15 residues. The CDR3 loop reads CASSLDGSRRIEQYF. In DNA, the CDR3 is TGCGCCAGCAGCTTGGATGGTTCTAGGAGAATCGAGCAGTACTTC.

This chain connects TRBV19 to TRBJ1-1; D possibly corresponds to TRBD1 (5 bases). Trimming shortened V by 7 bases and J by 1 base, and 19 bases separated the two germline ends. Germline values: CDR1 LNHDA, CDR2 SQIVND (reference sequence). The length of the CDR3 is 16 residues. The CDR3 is CASKSGGGLRNTEAFF. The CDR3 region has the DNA TGTGCCAGTAAGAGTGGGGGTGGACTACGGAACACTGAAGCTTTCTTT.

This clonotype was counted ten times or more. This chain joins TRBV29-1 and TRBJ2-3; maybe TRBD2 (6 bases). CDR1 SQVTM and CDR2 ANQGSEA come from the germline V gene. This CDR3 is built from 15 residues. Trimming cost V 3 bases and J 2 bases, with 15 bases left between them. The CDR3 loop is CSVDGLLAPTDTQYF. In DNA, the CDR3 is TGCAGCGTTGACGGCTTACTAGCCCCCACAGATACGCAGTATTTT.

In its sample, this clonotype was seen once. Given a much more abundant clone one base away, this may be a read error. The CDR3 DNA reads TGTGCCAGCAGCCCGGACAGGGGGGGGAGCTACACCTTC. Translating it yields CASSPDRGGSYTF. J is TRBJ1-2 and V is TRBV11-2, with 10 bases matching TRBD1. The trim removed 5 bases at V and 9 bases at J, leaving 6 bases unmatched. In germline, CDR1 is SGHAT, CDR2 FQNNGV. The CDR3 is 13 residues long.

In nucleotides, the CDR3 is TGTGCCAGCAGCTTAGTGGGGAGCAGAAGCACCGGGGAGCTGTTTTTT. Protein sequence: CASSLVGSRSTGELFF. This rearrangement joins TRBV7-3 to TRBJ2-2; possible D gene TRBD2, 5 bases. Trimming pared 2 bases from V and 4 bases from J, leaving 14 bases between. CDR3 length: 16 amino acids. The germline gives CDR1 SGHTA, CDR2 FQGTGA.

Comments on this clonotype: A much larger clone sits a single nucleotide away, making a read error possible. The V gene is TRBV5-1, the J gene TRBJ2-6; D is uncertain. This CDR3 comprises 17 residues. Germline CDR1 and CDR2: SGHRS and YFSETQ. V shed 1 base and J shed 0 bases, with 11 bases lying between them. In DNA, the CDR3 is TGCGCCAGCAGCTTGATGGGCTCAAACTCTGGGGCCAACGTCCTGACTTTC. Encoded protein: CASSLMGSNSGANVLTF.

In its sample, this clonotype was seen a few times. CDR3 nucleotide sequence: TGCAGTGCTAGAGATTTTGCGGGGGGGGGCTACAATGAGCAGTTCTTC. Protein product: CSARDFAGGGYNEQFF. The J gene is TRBJ2-1, the V gene TRBV20-1, with 9 nucleotides matching TRBD2. V dropped 0 bases and J dropped 3; count of bases not matched to a gene: 6. This CDR3 contains 16 residues. Germline lookup yields CDR1 DFQATT and CDR2 SNEGSKA (reference sequence).

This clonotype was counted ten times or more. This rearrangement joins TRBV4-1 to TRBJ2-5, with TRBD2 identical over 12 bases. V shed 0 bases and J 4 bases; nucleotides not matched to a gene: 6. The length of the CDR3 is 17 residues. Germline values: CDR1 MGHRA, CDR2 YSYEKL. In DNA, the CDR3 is TGCGCCAGCAGCCAAGAAACCGAGACTAGCGGGGGAGAGACCCAGTACTTC. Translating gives CASSQETETSGGETQYF.

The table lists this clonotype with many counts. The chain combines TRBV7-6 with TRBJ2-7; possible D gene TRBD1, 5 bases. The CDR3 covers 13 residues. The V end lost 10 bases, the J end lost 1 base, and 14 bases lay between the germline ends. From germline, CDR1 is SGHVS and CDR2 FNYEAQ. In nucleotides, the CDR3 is TGTGCCACCTCCAGGGCGGAGTCCTACGAGCAGTACTTC. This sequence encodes CATSRAESYEQYF.

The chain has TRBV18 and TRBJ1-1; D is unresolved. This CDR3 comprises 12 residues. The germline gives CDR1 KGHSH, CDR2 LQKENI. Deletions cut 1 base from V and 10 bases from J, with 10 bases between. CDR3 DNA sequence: TGTGCCAGCTCACCACTGGAGTTTGCAGCTTTCTTT. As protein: CASSPLEFAAFF.

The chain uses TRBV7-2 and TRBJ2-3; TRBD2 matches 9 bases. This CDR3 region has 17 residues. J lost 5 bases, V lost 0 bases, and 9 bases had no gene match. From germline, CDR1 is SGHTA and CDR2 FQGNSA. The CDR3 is CASSLAVSGSQRDTQYF. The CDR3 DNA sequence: TGTGCCAGCAGCTTAGCGGTTAGCGGGAGCCAGAGAGATACGCAGTATTTT.